This TCR beta chain was sequenced in a study of T cell responses to AZD1222 COVID-19 vaccine (dated by TCRdb to about 2021). About the study as a whole: TCR sequencing covered more than 230 trial participants: 200 to 220 given two doses of AZD1222 and 26 given two doses of MenACWY control vaccine. Trial participants were enrolled by age into subgroups of 18-55, 56-69 and 70-plus years, and around 150, 29 and 61 TCR-sequenced participants, respectively, were included in these subgroups.

What the study reported, not specific to this receptor: Vaccine-associated CD4 TCRs spanned the whole spike protein, with dominant responses in regions 160-218 and 743-854. Because no day 14 peak-response samples were available, repertoires were characterized only after the peak T cell response. Conclusions about previously exposed vaccinees are limited, since just six or seven AZD1222 recipients were seropositive for SARS-CoV-2 at baseline. Most participants were white British and females outnumbered males, and the authors suggested that clonal diversity may have been underestimated. The 56-69-year group was small, and its depth increase did not reach significance, likely because of low power. After two AZD1222 doses, spike-specific TCR breadth and depth were significantly higher than at day 0 and than in MenACWY recipients. Epitopes outside the regions mutated in the B.1.351 and B.1.1.7 variants were reportedly recognized by nearly half of the unique spike-specific TCRs.

The time point label for this specimen denotes: about 28 days (+/-7) after the second vaccine dose. AZD1222 recipients with second doses at about 4 weeks or about 12 weeks were pooled, because spike-specific TCR depth and breadth did not differ between schedules. Samples from vaccinated people were obtained from the UK trials COV001 and COV002, which included a single-blind randomized controlled phase 2/3 trial of AZD1222 (ChAdOx1 nCoV-19) in healthy adults. For TCRbeta chain sequencing, PBMC samples were collected from trial participants at day 0 and at day 28 after the second dose. About this clone itself: The antigen this receptor binds is unknown. No much larger clone exists at a distance of one base, and base qualities are not known.

The CDR3 regions of human TCRbeta chains were analyzed by immunosequencing. In the original analysis: TCRs in the repertoires were compared against a reference library of SARS-CoV-2-specific TCRs that had been generated with the MIRA antigen-specificity platform. Breadth meant the fraction of unique TCRs that were SARS-CoV-2-associated, whereas depth meant the fraction of total T cells that were SARS-CoV-2-associated. Using the MIRA data, each spike-specific TCR was mapped to the spike region that the TCR reacts to and placed in a CD4 or CD8 class. Log10-transformed breadth and depth values were compared by one-way ANOVA with Sidak's multiple comparisons tests. TCRdb re-hosts the immuneACCESS table, in-frame sequences only. Its copies lack some clones; in the studies checked, an unresolved V gene accounts for under half of them, and the cause for the rest is not known. That table is the source of V, J and clone size, and D and trimming were worked out from the DNA. The sample table shows over 150,000 clones, and approximately 93% are seen once. The leading ten clones occupy 1% of the sample.

According to the germline V gene (reference sequence), CDR1 reads LGHDT and CDR2 reads YNNKEL. Reading from cysteine to phenylalanine, the CDR3 counts 16 amino acids. This entry keeps only the CDR3 DNA: 48 bases, framed from base 1. The V end gives up 4 bases and the J end 4 bases, leaving 7 bases in the junction not matched to a gene. The material sequenced was peripheral blood, taken 28 days after the second AZD1222 dose. The receptor chain draws on TRBV3-1 (or the pseudogene TRBV3-2) and TRBJ2-2, with 9 central nucleotides matching TRBD1. The TCR originated in an adult who received the AZD1222 COVID-19 vaccine. The sequenced DNA: TGTGCCAGCAGCCTGGGGACAGGGAGCGCCACCGGGGAGCTGTTTTTT. This translates into CASSLGTGSATGELFF.